These T cell receptor beta chains were read from a single sample in a study of T cell repertoires in cytomegalovirus infection. Their specific antigens are unknown. One entry per CDR3 protein, called by TCRdb with MiXCR from the reads. This table has 110,000 or so distinct CDR3 sequences, 29% appearing once. The material was CD8+ T cells from cultured PBMCs, obtained from culture after CMV antigen stimulation. The receptors stem from a human donor in good health (CMV status not recorded). Some clones in this sample may be carry-over from other donors' samples. Both conserved end residues are part of each CDR3. Fields, in order: V gene, J gene, clone size, D gene, CDR3 protein, CDR3 DNA. The D gene is left open where the match is weak. The size of a clone is reported for some rows only, either as once, few or many, or as a class for expanded clones.

>TRBV28|TRBJ1-5|many|.
CASSLKGFSQPQHF
TGTGCCAGCAGTTTAAAGGGTTTTTCGCAGCCCCAGCATTTT
>TRBV7-6|TRBJ2-1|.|.
CASSLPGPISHSEQFF
TGTGCCAGCAGCTTACCGGGCCCAATTTCCCACAGTGAGCAGTTCTTC
>TRBV2|TRBJ2-3|.|.
CASGGFSTDTQYF
TGTGCCAGCGGGGGGTTTAGCACAGATACGCAGTATTTT
>TRBV7-9|TRBJ2-3|.|.
CASSLGSVTQYF
TGTGCCAGCAGCTTGGGAAGTGTTACGCAGTATTTT
>TRBV6-1|TRBJ1-5|few|TRBD1
CASRDYTGGNQPQHF
TGTGCCAGCAGAGATTATACAGGGGGCAATCAGCCCCAGCATTTT
>TRBV19|TRBJ2-7|.|.
CASREGTRAYEQYF
TGTGCCAGTAGGGAGGGCACAAGGGCCTACGAGCAGTACTTC
>TRBV7-9|TRBJ2-5|.|.
CASSLRGSWGQETQYF
TGTGCCAGCAGCTTGAGAGGAAGCTGGGGACAAGAGACCCAGTACTTC
>TRBV20-1|TRBJ1-1|.|.
CSARLVTGRSNTEAFF
TGCAGTGCTAGACTGGTCACAGGGAGGTCGAACACTGAAGCTTTCTTT
>TRBV2|TRBJ1-5|.|.
CASSRGGGRQPQHF
TGTGCCAGCAGCCGAGGCGGGGGGAGGCAGCCCCAGCATTTT
>TRBV12-3/TRBV12-4|TRBJ2-6|few|.
CASSPFLSGANVLTF
TGTGCCAGCAGTCCTTTCCTTTCTGGGGCCAACGTCCTGACTTTC
>TRBV5-4|TRBJ2-1|once|.
CASSLDWGGIYNEQFF
TGTGCCAGCAGCTTGGACTGGGGGGGCATCTACAATGAGCAGTTCTTC
>TRBV25-1|TRBJ1-1|.|TRBD1
CASTDGATGAANTEAFF
TGTGCCAGCACTGACGGCGCGACAGGGGCGGCGAACACTGAAGCTTTCTTT
>TRBV27|TRBJ2-7|.|.
CASSPWAPSYEQYF
TGTGCCAGCAGTCCTTGGGCGCCTTCCTACGAGCAGTACTTC
>TRBV12-3/TRBV12-4|TRBJ2-2|.|.
CASSSLGGELFF
TGTGCCAGCAGCAGTTTGGGGGGGGAGCTGTTTTTT
>TRBV27|TRBJ2-1|.|.
CASSVLWVPQGNEQFF
TGTGCCAGCAGCGTATTGTGGGTCCCTCAGGGCAATGAGCAGTTCTTC
>TRBV3-1|TRBJ2-1|.|TRBD2
CASSQGLARNEQFF
TGTGCCAGCAGCCAAGGACTAGCGCGGAATGAGCAGTTCTTC
>TRBV19|TRBJ1-5|few|.
CASSVGVFQPQHF
TGTGCCAGTAGTGTGGGGGTATTTCAGCCCCAGCATTTT
>TRBV12-3/TRBV12-4|TRBJ1-2|.|TRBD1
CASSLDWTGRGYTF
TGTGCCAGCAGTTTAGATTGGACAGGGCGAGGCTACACCTTC
>TRBV7-8|TRBJ1-4|.|.
CASSLVPAREKLFF
TGTGCCAGCAGCTTAGTTCCCGCAAGGGAAAAACTGTTTTTT
>TRBV15|TRBJ1-5|few|TRBD1
CATSTPGQGNQPQHF
TGTGCCACCAGCACCCCCGGACAGGGAAATCAGCCCCAGCATTTT
>TRBV2|TRBJ2-7|.|.
CASSMRGSSYEQYF
TGTGCCAGCAGCATGAGGGGAAGTTCCTACGAGCAGTACTTC
>TRBV9|TRBJ2-1|.|.
CASSVAWVSYNEQFF
TGTGCCAGCAGCGTAGCCTGGGTCTCCTACAATGAGCAGTTCTTC
>TRBV18|TRBJ1-2|few|.
CASSPPGNGYTF
TGTGCCAGCTCACCACCGGGCAATGGCTACACCTTC
>TRBV7-6|TRBJ2-7|few|TRBD2
CASSLAPGLDYEQYF
TGTGCCAGCAGCTTAGCTCCGGGACTAGACTACGAGCAGTACTTC
>TRBV19|TRBJ1-5|.|TRBD1
CASNPWDRSGQPQHF
TGTGCCAGTAACCCGTGGGACAGGTCGGGTCAGCCCCAGCATTTT
>TRBV19|TRBJ2-1|few|.
CASSIVSTGNYNEQFF
TGTGCCAGTAGTATAGTTTCGACAGGTAACTACAATGAGCAGTTCTTC
>TRBV27|TRBJ2-7|.|.
CASSLQRPSLSYEQYF
TGTGCCAGCAGCCTCCAGCGACCCAGTCTTTCCTACGAGCAGTACTTC
>TRBV28|TRBJ2-7|many|TRBD1
CASSLLYVGTGKYEQYF
TGTGCCAGCAGTTTATTATACGTGGGGACAGGGAAATACGAGCAGTACTTC
>TRBV9|TRBJ1-1|.|.
CASSASTGFTEAFF
TGTGCCAGCAGCGCTTCTACAGGGTTTACTGAAGCTTTCTTT
>TRBV7-6|TRBJ2-1|few|.
CASSFGTENNEQFF
TGTGCCAGCAGCTTCGGGACGGAAAACAATGAGCAGTTCTTC
>TRBV7-2|TRBJ1-2|many|.
CASSSTAAGGYTF
TGTGCCAGCAGCTCCACCGCGGCGGGTGGCTACACCTTC
>TRBV7-8|TRBJ2-1|.|TRBD2
CASTQLAGYGEQFF
TGTGCCAGCACCCAACTAGCGGGGTACGGTGAGCAGTTCTTC
>TRBV12-3/TRBV12-4|TRBJ1-5|.|.
CASSLAGIEAQHF
TGTGCCAGCAGTTTAGCAGGGATAGAGGCCCAGCATTTT
>TRBV5-1|TRBJ2-1|.|.
CASSLVSLLSDEQFF
TGCGCCAGCAGCCTCGTAAGCCTTCTGTCGGATGAGCAGTTCTTC
>TRBV3-1|TRBJ1-5|many|.
CASSQGQGYQPQHF
TGTGCCAGCAGCCAAGGGCAGGGTTATCAGCCCCAGCATTTT
>TRBV24-1|TRBJ2-2|.|.
CATSARDAGNTGELFF
TGTGCCACCAGTGCTCGGGACGCAGGTAACACCGGGGAGCTGTTTTTT
>TRBV20-1|TRBJ2-7|.|.
CSARPKMGVEQYF
TGCAGTGCTAGACCAAAGATGGGCGTTGAGCAGTACTTC
>TRBV24-1|TRBJ1-2|.|.
CATSDWGKNYGYTF
TGTGCCACCAGTGATTGGGGCAAAAACTATGGCTACACCTTC
>TRBV7-3|TRBJ1-4|few|.
CASSPSAATNEKLFF
TGTGCCAGCAGCCCGTCAGCCGCAACTAATGAAAAACTGTTTTTT
>TRBV29-1|TRBJ2-2|.|.
CSATTGAGELFF
TGCAGCGCCACGACTGGGGCCGGGGAGCTGTTTTTT
>TRBV6-1|TRBJ1-5|.|.
CASSAQFPGFYNQPQHF
TGTGCCAGCAGTGCCCAATTTCCAGGGTTCTACAATCAGCCCCAGCATTTT